This TCR beta chain was recorded in a study of T-cell memory formation after mild COVID-19. Looking at the study overall: Largely donor-specific TCR clusters were found.

On this clonotype: The antigen remains unidentified.

The V end lost 0 bases, the J end lost 4 bases, and 16 bases lay between the germline ends. This CDR3 has 16 amino acids. CDR1 and CDR2 from the germline V gene are SGDLS and YYNGEE. A single record per CDR3 protein comes from TCRdb applying MiXCR to the 5' RACE reads. This table holds just over 400,000 distinct CDR3 sequences, 20% to 30% found once. Study conclusions and caveats: Detection of some responders pre-infection suggested pre-existing cross-reactive memory T cells participated.

The chain carries TRBV9 and TRBJ1-2; D is perhaps TRBD1 (6 bases). Sequenced input: PBMCs or a T cell subset sorted from them (not recorded which). This TCR came from an adult woman who had mild COVID-19 (a few samples of this study predate the infection). Cell type and time point are not known. The CDR3 DNA follows: TGTGCCAGCAGCGTAGACGGGACACCAGCGCCCTATGGCTACACCTTC. Its translation is CASSVDGTPAPYGYTF. The whole variable domain, filled in from reference TRBV9 and TRBJ1-2, reads DSGVTQTPKHLITATGQRVTLRCSPRSGDLSVYWYQQSLDQGLQFLIQYYNGEERAKGNILERFSAQQFPDLHSELNLSSLELGDSALYFCASSVDGTPAPYGYTFGSGTRLTVV.